This T cell receptor (beta chain) was recovered during a study of blood T cells in healthy people across ages. This clonotype was seen only a few times. The CDR3 is 15 amino acids. The V gene end was trimmed by 6 bases and the J gene end by 5 bases; junction bases not matched to a gene: 7. CDR1 and CDR2 (germline): SNHLY, FYNNEI. A second PCR of 7 to 11 cycles used a sample-barcoded 5' primer and a J-beta primer mix. Sequencing of every sample gave 2.5 million or more CDR3-containing paired-end reads. TCRdb re-derived calls from the 5' RACE reads in MiXCR, one entry per CDR3 protein. The profile shows approximately 1,000,000 distinct CDR3 sequences, roughly two fifths of them singletons. Each sample had at least 6.5 million PBMCs isolated.

The chain carries TRBV2 and TRBJ1-6; 7 bases line up with TRBD1. This TCR was recovered from a man younger than 35 in good health. Input material: blood. In DNA form, the CDR3 reads TGTGCCAGCAGGGGGGACAGTTCAGATAATTCACCCCTCCACTTT. It is translated as CASRGDSSDNSPLHF.